This TCR beta chain was obtained from a study of T-cell reconstitution after alpha-beta-depleted transplantation in children. Unique molecular identifiers were incorporated during preparation of the TCRbeta library. TCRdb itself ran the PCR reads through MiXCR, one entry per CDR3 protein. The top ten hold roughly 31% of the sample, which has about 1,000,000 distinct CDR3 sequences, about 30% seen once. This clonotype was found many times. The CDR3 runs 13 residues. With 3 bases clipped from V and 5 bases from J, the junction kept 6 bases outside the gene matches. Germline CDR1 reads DFQATT; CDR2 reads SNEGSKA (reference sequence).

This rearrangement joins TRBV20-1 to TRBJ1-1, with 7 bases matching TRBD1. The TCR comes from a boy in the first two years of life who had a stem cell transplant for SCID, so the T cells may come from the graft donor. This material consisted of PBMCs, mostly from graft donor cells, taken 360 days after TCRalphabeta/CD19-depleted stem cell transplant. As DNA, the CDR3 is TGCAGTGCTAGGGAAGGGGGCCGAACTGAAGCTTTCTTT. It is translated as CSAREGGRTEAFF.